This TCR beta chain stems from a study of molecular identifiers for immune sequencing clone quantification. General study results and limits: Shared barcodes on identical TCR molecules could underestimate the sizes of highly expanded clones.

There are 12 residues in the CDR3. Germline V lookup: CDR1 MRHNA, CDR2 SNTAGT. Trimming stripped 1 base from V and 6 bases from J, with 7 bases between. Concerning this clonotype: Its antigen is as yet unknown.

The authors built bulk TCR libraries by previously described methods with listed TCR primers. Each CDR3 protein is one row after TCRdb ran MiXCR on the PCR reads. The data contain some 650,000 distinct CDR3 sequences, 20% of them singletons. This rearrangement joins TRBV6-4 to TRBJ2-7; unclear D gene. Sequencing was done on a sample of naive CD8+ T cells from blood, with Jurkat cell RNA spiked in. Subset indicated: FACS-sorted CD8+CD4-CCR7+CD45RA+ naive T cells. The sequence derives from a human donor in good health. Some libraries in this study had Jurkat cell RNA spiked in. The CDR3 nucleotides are TGTGCCAGCAGTGACTACAACGGCGAGCAGTACTTC. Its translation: CASSDYNGEQYF.